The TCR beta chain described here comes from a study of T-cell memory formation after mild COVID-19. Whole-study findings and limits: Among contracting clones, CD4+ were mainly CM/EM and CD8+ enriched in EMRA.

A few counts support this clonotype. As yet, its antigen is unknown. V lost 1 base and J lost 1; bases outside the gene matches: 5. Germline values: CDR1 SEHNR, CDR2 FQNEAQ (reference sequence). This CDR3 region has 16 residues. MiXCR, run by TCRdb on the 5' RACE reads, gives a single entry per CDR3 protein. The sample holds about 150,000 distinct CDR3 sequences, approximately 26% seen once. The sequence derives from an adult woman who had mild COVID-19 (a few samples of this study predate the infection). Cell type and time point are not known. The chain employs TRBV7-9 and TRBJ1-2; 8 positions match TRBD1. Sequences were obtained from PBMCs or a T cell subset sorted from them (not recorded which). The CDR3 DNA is TGTGCCAGCAGCTTAGGCGCAGGGGGCCTTAACTATGGCTACACCTTC. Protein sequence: CASSLGAGGLNYGYTF.